This is a list of T cell receptor beta chains from one sample in a study of regulatory T cells in long-lasting Graves disease. TCRdb re-called the multiplex PCR reads through MiXCR, storing one row per CDR3 protein. The data hold more than 300,000 distinct CDR3 sequences, with about 10% observed a single time. This sample was shared with a second study, whose subject was T cells in Graves' hyperthyroidism and ophthalmopathy.

Sequenced here: peripheral blood mononuclear cells (PBMCs), sampled at new diagnosis, from a patient treated with antithyroid drugs. Source of these receptors: a woman under 30 with Graves disease. CDR3s include the opening cysteine and the closing phenylalanine or tryptophan. The D gene is left open where the match is weak. Clone size is shown for a subset of rows, as once, few, many or a class of expanded clone.

size	V	D	J	DNA	CDR3
few	TRBV7-9	TRBD1	TRBJ2-3	TGTGCCAGCAGAGACCGGGACAGGGCTAGCACAGATACGCAGTATTTT	CASRDRDRASTDTQYF
.	TRBV12-3/TRBV12-4	.	TRBJ1-2	TGTGCCAGCAGTTTATTCCAAGACAGTGCCTATGGCTACACCTTC	CASSLFQDSAYGYTF
many	TRBV7-6	.	TRBJ2-1	TGTGCCAGCAGCTTAGGCGGGCTAGCGTCGGAGCAGTTCTTC	CASSLGGLASEQFF
.	TRBV18	.	TRBJ1-1	TGTGCCAGCTCACCAGACAGACGACCTCCGACGTCTGAAGCTTTCTTT	CASSPDRRPPTSEAFF
many	TRBV28	.	TRBJ2-1	TGTGCCAGCACGGGTCGCTGGAATGAGCAGTTCTTC	CASTGRWNEQFF
many	TRBV28	.	TRBJ2-5	TGTGCCAGCAGTACGCCGTCAGGGGCGGTAAAAGAGACCCAGTACTTC	CASSTPSGAVKETQYF
many	TRBV24-1	TRBD2	TRBJ2-2	TGTGCCACCAGTGACCCGTCAAGACTAGCGGGAGGCATCATCACCGGGGAGCTGTTTTTT	CATSDPSRLAGGIITGELFF
many	TRBV5-6	.	TRBJ1-1	TGTGCCAGCAGCTTGAATGGCCGGAGCCTTGAAGCTTTCTTT	CASSLNGRSLEAFF
many	TRBV20-1	TRBD1	TRBJ1-5	TGCAGTGCCCCTGAACAGGGGGGACAGCCCCAGCATTTT	CSAPEQGGQPQHF
many	TRBV11-2	TRBD2	TRBJ2-3	TGTGCCAGCAGCTTAGGGAAGGCTAGCGGGGGGGCCGTAACAGATACGCAGTATTTT	CASSLGKASGGAVTDTQYF
many	TRBV24-1	.	TRBJ1-5	TGTGCCACCAGTGACGACAGTTTCAATCAGCCCCAGCATTTT	CATSDDSFNQPQHF
.	TRBV5-1	.	TRBJ1-1	TGCGCCAACAGCTTGGAGGGATCGGAGGCTTTCTTT	CANSLEGSEAFF
few	TRBV29-1	TRBD1	TRBJ1-1	TGCAGCGCCACCGGGACAGGGGGCGCAGGTTTCACTGAAGCTTTCTTT	CSATGTGGAGFTEAFF
.	TRBV7-9	TRBD1	TRBJ1-6	TGTGCCAGCAGCTTAATGGGGCCCGCGTCTAGGGACAGGGGAAAAGGCTCCTATAATTCACCCCTCCACTTT	CASSLMGPASRDRGKGSYNSPLHF
few	TRBV11-2	.	TRBJ2-1	TGTGCCAGCAGCTTAGGGGGGGTGAGCGGTTACAATGAGCAGTTCTTC	CASSLGGVSGYNEQFF
many	TRBV11-2	.	TRBJ1-2	TGTGCCAGCAGATCCATCAGGGGCCAATATGGCTACACCTTC	CASRSIRGQYGYTF
many	TRBV19	.	TRBJ2-7	TGTGCCAGTAGTATCCGACTACCGAGCGAGCAGTACTTC	CASSIRLPSEQYF
few	TRBV24-1	.	TRBJ2-1	TGTGCCACCAGTGATAGGGACGCGGAGTACTCATACAATGAGCAGTTCTTC	CATSDRDAEYSYNEQFF
.	TRBV11-2	TRBD1	TRBJ2-1	TGTGCCAGCGGGGACAGGGTTTACGAGCAGTTCTTC	CASGDRVYEQFF
many	TRBV7-9	TRBD1	TRBJ2-3	TGTGCCAGCAGCCAAAAGGGACAGGTCACAGATACGCAGTATTTT	CASSQKGQVTDTQYF
many	TRBV29-1	.	TRBJ2-1	TGCAGCGTTGAAGATCGGCCAGGGAGCCACCCTGAGCAGTTCTTC	CSVEDRPGSHPEQFF
many	TRBV11-2	TRBD1	TRBJ1-1	TGTGCCAGCAGCTTAGTAGGGACAGGGGTGACTGAAGCTTTCTTT	CASSLVGTGVTEAFF
few	TRBV13	TRBD2	TRBJ2-2	TGTGCCAGCAGTTACCTGGGACTAGAGAACACCGGGGAGCTGTTTTTT	CASSYLGLENTGELFF
many	TRBV4-3	TRBD1	TRBJ1-1	TGCGCCAGCAGCCTAGAGCCGGGACAGAGAATCACTGAAGCTTTCTTT	CASSLEPGQRITEAFF
few	TRBV30	.	TRBJ1-2	TGTGCCGATGGAAGGGGCTATGGCTACACCTTC	CADGRGYGYTF
many	TRBV28	.	TRBJ2-1	TGTGCCAGCAGTCCCCTAGGGACTTCCTCCGAGCAGTTCTTC	CASSPLGTSSEQFF
many	TRBV27	.	TRBJ1-6	TGTGCCAGCAGTTCAAGCAGTTCACCCCTCCACTTT	CASSSSSSPLHF
.	TRBV12-5	.	TRBJ1-5	TGTGCTAGTGGTTTGGGGGGTGGGGATCAGCCCCAGCATTTT	CASGLGGGDQPQHF
.	TRBV20-1	.	TRBJ2-5	TGCAGTGCTGGCCCATCGGGCGGGACCCAGTACTTC	CSAGPSGGTQYF
many	TRBV12-3/TRBV12-4	.	TRBJ1-5	TGTGCCAGCAGTTTCGGGCTCCTTAGCAATCAGCCCCAGCATTTT	CASSFGLLSNQPQHF
many	TRBV3-1	TRBD2	TRBJ2-2	TGTGCCAGCAGCCAAGAACAATCTAGCGGGAGTTTCCCCGGGGAGCTGTTTTTT	CASSQEQSSGSFPGELFF
many	TRBV13	.	TRBJ1-2	TGTGCCAGCAGCTTAGGCCTTTCGGGGGGCTACACCTTC	CASSLGLSGGYTF
.	TRBV6-2/TRBV6-3	.	TRBJ1-2	TGTGCCAGCAGCACAGGAGTAGGGTACTATGGCTACACCTTC	CASSTGVGYYGYTF
few	TRBV12-3/TRBV12-4	.	TRBJ2-2	TGTGCCAGCAGTCCTACGGCGAGGAGGGAGCTGTTTTTT	CASSPTARRELFF
.	TRBV20-1	TRBD1	TRBJ1-5	TGCAGTGCTACGGACAGGGCAGGCAATCAGCCCCAGCATTTT	CSATDRAGNQPQHF
.	TRBV20-1	TRBD1	TRBJ1-1	TGCAGCGTGACAGGGACTCAGAACACTGAAGCTTTCTTT	CSVTGTQNTEAFF
many	TRBV20-1	.	TRBJ2-1	TGCAGTGCTAGATCCCGTCGCAGCTCCTACAATGAGCAGTTCTTC	CSARSRRSSYNEQFF
few	TRBV30	.	TRBJ1-1	TGTGCCCCTGTATGGGACACTGAAGCTTTCTTT	CAPVWDTEAFF
few	TRBV7-9	.	TRBJ1-1	TGTGCCAGCAGCCTAGACAGGAGCTACACTGAAGCTTTCTTT	CASSLDRSYTEAFF
many	TRBV11-1	.	TRBJ2-1	TGTGCCAGCAGCTCCGTTTACAATGAGCAGTTCTTC	CASSSVYNEQFF
.	TRBV9	.	TRBJ2-1	TGTGCCAGCAGCGTTAGTACTCAGTTCGGGGGACACTACAATGAGCAGTTCTTC	CASSVSTQFGGHYNEQFF
many	TRBV30	.	TRBJ2-5	TGTGCCTGGAGTGCCGGACACCTCCAAGAGACCCAGTACTTC	CAWSAGHLQETQYF
few	TRBV24-1	TRBD1	TRBJ2-1	TGTGCCACCAGTGATTTGGGCACCCCAAGGGACAGATACAATGAGCAGTTCTTC	CATSDLGTPRDRYNEQFF